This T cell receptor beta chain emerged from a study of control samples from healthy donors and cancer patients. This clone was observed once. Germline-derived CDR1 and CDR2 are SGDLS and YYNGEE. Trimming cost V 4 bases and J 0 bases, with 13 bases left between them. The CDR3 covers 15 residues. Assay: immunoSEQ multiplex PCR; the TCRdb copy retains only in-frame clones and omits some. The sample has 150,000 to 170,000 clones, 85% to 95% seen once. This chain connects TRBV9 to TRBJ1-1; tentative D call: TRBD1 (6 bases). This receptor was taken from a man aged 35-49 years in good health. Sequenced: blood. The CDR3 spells CASSPGGAMNTEAFF. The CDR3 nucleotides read TGTGCCAGCAGCCCGGGGGGGGCTATGAACACTGAAGCTTTCTTT.